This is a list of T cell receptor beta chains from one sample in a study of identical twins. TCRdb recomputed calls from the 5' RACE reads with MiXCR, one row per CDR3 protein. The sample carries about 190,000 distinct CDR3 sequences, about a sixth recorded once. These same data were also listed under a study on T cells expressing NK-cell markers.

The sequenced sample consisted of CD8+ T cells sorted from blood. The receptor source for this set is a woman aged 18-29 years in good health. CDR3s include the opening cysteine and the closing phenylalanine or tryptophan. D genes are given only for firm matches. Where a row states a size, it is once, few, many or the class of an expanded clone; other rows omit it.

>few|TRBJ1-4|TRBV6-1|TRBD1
CASRPGTADEKLFF
TGTGCCAGCAGACCCGGGACAGCAGATGAAAAACTGTTTTTT
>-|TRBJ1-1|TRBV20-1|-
CSASFIAGNTEAFF
TGCAGTGCTAGTTTTATTGCGGGGAACACTGAAGCTTTCTTT
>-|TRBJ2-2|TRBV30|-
CAWSVAVYTGELFF
TGTGCCTGGAGTGTCGCAGTTTACACCGGGGAGCTGTTTTTT
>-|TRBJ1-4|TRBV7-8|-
CASSTGQTELFF
TGTGCCAGCAGCACAGGGCAGACAGAACTGTTTTTT
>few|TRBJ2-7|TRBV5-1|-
CASSHPESYEQYF
TGCGCCAGCAGCCATCCAGAATCCTACGAGCAGTACTTC
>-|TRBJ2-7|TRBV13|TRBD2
CASSAGRGVNEQYF
TGTGCCAGCAGCGCGGGGCGGGGGGTGAACGAGCAGTACTTC
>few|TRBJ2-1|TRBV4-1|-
CASSPFGGHNEQFF
TGCGCCAGCAGCCCGTTCGGGGGGCACAATGAGCAGTTCTTC
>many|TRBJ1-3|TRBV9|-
CASSVGDSAGNTIYF
TGTGCCAGCAGCGTAGGGGATTCGGCTGGAAACACCATATATTTT
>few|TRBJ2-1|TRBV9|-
CASTSGDYNEQFF
TGTGCCAGCACCTCGGGAGATTACAATGAGCAGTTCTTC
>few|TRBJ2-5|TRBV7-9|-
CASSLVDGSRETQYF
TGTGCCAGCAGCTTAGTAGACGGGAGCAGAGAGACCCAGTACTTC
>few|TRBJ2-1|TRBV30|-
CAWSVGTGINYEQFF
TGTGCCTGGAGTGTAGGGACTGGGATTAACTATGAGCAGTTCTTC
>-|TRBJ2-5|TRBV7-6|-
CASSSRGETQYF
TGTGCCAGCAGCTCCCGCGGGGAGACCCAGTACTTC
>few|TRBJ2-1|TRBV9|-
CASSVAPTGSSYNEQFF
TGTGCCAGCAGCGTAGCCCCGACAGGTAGCTCCTACAATGAGCAGTTCTTC
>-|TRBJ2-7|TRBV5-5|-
CASSWKYEQYF
TGTGCCAGCAGCTGGAAATACGAGCAGTACTTC
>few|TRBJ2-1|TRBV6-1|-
CASRINSGSYNEQFF
TGTGCCAGCAGGATAAATAGCGGCTCCTACAATGAGCAGTTCTTC
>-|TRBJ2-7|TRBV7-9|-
CASSSLPGLVPYEQYF
TGTGCCAGCAGTTCGCTCCCGGGACTCGTCCCCTACGAGCAGTACTTC
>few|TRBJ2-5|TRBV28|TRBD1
CASSLIKDREFETQYF
TGTGCCAGCAGTTTAATTAAGGACAGGGAGTTCGAGACCCAGTACTTC
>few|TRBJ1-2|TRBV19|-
CASRAKGNYGYTF
TGTGCCAGTAGGGCAAAGGGGAACTATGGCTACACCTTC
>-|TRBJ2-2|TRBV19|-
CASSAGGSGELFF
TGTGCCAGTAGTGCCGGAGGGTCCGGGGAGCTGTTTTTT
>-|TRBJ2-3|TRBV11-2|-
CASSPGDLTDTQYF
TGTGCCAGCAGCCCAGGGGACCTCACAGATACGCAGTATTTT
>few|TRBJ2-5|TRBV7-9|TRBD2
CASSPSAGYETQYF
TGTGCCAGCAGCCCCTCAGCGGGATATGAGACCCAGTACTTC
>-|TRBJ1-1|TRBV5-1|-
CASSQYSQGGGTEAFF
TGCGCCAGCAGCCAATACTCACAGGGTGGAGGCACTGAAGCTTTCTTT
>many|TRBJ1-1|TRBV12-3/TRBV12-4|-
CASSLETIEAFF
TGTGCCAGCAGTTTAGAGACCATTGAAGCTTTCTTT
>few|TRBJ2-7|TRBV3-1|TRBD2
CASSQVSGIYSYEQYF
TGTGCCAGCAGCCAGGTTAGCGGGATTTACTCCTACGAGCAGTACTTC
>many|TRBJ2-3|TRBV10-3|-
CAISAPGLTDTQYF
TGTGCCATCAGTGCGCCGGGCCTTACAGATACGCAGTATTTT
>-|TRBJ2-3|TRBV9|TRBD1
CASSVVTGGTADTQYF
TGTGCCAGCAGCGTAGTGACAGGGGGCACGGCAGATACGCAGTATTTT
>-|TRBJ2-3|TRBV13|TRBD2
CASSSTSGRGTDTQYF
TGTGCCAGCAGCTCGACTAGCGGGAGGGGGACAGATACGCAGTATTTT
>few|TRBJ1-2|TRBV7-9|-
CATLGALNYGYTF
TGTGCCACTCTAGGGGCGTTGAACTATGGCTACACCTTC
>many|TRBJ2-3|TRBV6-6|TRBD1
CASSQGQGADTQYF
TGTGCCAGCAGTCAGGGACAGGGCGCAGATACGCAGTATTTT
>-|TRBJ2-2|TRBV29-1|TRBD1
CSVESRQGMTGELFF
TGCAGCGTCGAGAGTAGACAGGGGATGACCGGGGAGCTGTTTTTT
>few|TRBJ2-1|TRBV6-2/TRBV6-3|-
CASTGGATVYNEQFF
TGTGCCAGCACCGGTGGGGCCACAGTTTACAATGAGCAGTTCTTC
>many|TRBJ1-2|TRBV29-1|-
CSVQSGLNYGYTF
TGCAGCGTTCAATCCGGCCTCAACTATGGCTACACCTTC
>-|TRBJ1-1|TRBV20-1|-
CSARGLHGAEAFF
TGCAGTGCTAGGGGACTCCACGGGGCTGAAGCTTTCTTT
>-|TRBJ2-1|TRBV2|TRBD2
CASRAQAGGRYNEQFF
TGTGCCAGCAGGGCCCAAGCGGGGGGGCGGTACAATGAGCAGTTCTTC
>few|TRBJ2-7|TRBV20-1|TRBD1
CSARDSDRSSYEQYF
TGCAGTGCTAGAGACTCGGACAGGAGCTCCTACGAGCAGTACTTC
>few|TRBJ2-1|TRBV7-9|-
CASSLEGLVDEQFF
TGTGCCAGCAGCCTCGAAGGTTTGGTCGATGAGCAGTTCTTC
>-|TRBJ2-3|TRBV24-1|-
CATSPSGLTDTQYF
TGTGCCACCAGTCCCAGCGGCCTCACAGATACGCAGTATTTT
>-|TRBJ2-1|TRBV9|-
CASSVGGSRNEQFF
TGTGCCAGCAGCGTAGGGGGTAGCCGTAATGAGCAGTTCTTC
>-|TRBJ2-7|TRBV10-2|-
CASSGSRLEQYF
TGCGCCAGCAGTGGGTCCCGGTTGGAGCAGTACTTC
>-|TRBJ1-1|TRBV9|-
CASSVGTEYAGEAFF
TGTGCCAGCAGCGTAGGGACAGAATACGCCGGGGAAGCTTTCTTT
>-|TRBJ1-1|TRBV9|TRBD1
CASSPSGQGPLDTEAFF
TGTGCCAGCAGCCCATCGGGACAGGGCCCCTTAGACACTGAAGCTTTCTTT
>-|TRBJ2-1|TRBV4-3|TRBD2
CASSPPAGVSSYNEQFF
TGCGCCAGCAGCCCTCCGGCGGGGGTCAGCTCCTACAATGAGCAGTTCTTC
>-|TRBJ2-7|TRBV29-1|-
CSVIDPSYEQYF
TGCAGCGTTATTGATCCCTCCTACGAGCAGTACTTC
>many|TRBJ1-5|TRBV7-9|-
CASSKDGLGNQPQHF
TGTGCCAGCAGCAAGGACGGCCTAGGCAATCAGCCCCAGCATTTT
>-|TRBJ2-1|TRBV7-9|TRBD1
CASSSGQGLNNEQFF
TGTGCCAGCAGCTCCGGACAGGGGCTTAACAATGAGCAGTTCTTC
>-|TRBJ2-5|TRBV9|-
CASSVAGVSGETQYF
TGTGCCAGCAGCGTAGCGGGAGTATCTGGCGAGACCCAGTACTTC
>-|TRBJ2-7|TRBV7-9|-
CASSSDGRSYEQYF
TGTGCCAGCAGCTCGGACGGCCGCTCCTACGAGCAGTACTTC
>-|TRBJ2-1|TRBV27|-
CASSLGRRDEQFF
TGTGCCAGCAGTTTAGGGCGGCGGGATGAGCAGTTCTTC
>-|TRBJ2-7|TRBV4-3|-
CASSQGTAEIPYEQYF
TGCGCCAGCAGCCAAGGGACAGCTGAGATCCCCTACGAGCAGTACTTC
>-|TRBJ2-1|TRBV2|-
CASSVLSGSGDEQFF
TGTGCCAGCAGCGTCCTAAGCGGCTCCGGGGATGAGCAGTTCTTC
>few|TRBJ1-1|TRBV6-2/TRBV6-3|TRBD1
CASSSRTGARGTEAFF
TGTGCCAGCAGTTCTCGGACAGGAGCAAGGGGAACTGAAGCTTTCTTT
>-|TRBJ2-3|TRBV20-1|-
CSAPTPTDTQYF
TGCAGTGCACCGACCCCCACAGATACGCAGTATTTT
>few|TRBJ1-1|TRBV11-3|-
CASSLGAGTEAFF
TGTGCCAGCAGCCTAGGGGCTGGCACTGAAGCTTTCTTT
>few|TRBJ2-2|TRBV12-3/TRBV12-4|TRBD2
CASSPSPGTSGSAVGGELFF
TGTGCCAGCAGTCCGAGTCCCGGGACTAGCGGGAGTGCGGTTGGCGGGGAGCTGTTTTTT
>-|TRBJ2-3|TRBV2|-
CASLASAQYF
TGTGCCAGCTTAGCTTCGGCGCAGTATTTT
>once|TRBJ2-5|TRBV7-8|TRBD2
CASSDPLAGEPPETQYF
TGTGCCAGCAGCGACCCACTAGCGGGGGAACCCCCAGAGACCCAGTACTTC
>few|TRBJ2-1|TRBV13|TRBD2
CASSLGNSGREFF
TGTGCCAGCAGCTTAGGAAATAGCGGGAGGGAGTTCTTC
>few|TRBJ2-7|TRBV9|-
CASRKRVAYEQYF
TGTGCCAGCAGGAAGCGGGTCGCCTACGAGCAGTACTTC
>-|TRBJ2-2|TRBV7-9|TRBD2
CASSSTEREINTGELFF
TGTGCCAGCAGCTCAACTGAGCGGGAGATCAACACCGGGGAGCTGTTTTTT